The rows below give T cell receptor beta chains drawn from one sample of a study of shared clonotypes between healthy human individuals. TCRdb keeps only in-frame clones here, not all; method: immunoSEQ multiplex PCR. The table lists over 850,000 clones, approximately 78% of them singletons. Sequenced input: memory CD4+ T cells from PBMCs. The receptors shown here come from a man aged 18 to 30 in good health. Some clones in this sample may be carry-over from other donors' samples. CDR3s leave out the opening cysteine and the closing phenylalanine or tryptophan.

TRBJ2-4	TRBV28	ASSLGSLAKNIQY
TRBJ2-7	TRBV30	AWNPGEPYEQY
TRBJ2-1	TRBV6-6	ASSYSGSSYNEQF
TRBJ2-1	TRBV4-1	ASSRLAVDNEQF
TRBJ2-3	TRBV10-2	ASSVLAAADTQY
TRBJ2-2	TRBV6-6	ASSYSGVAGELF
NA	TRBV18	ASSATSAGYEQY
TRBJ2-3	TRBV29-1	SVEGYTDTQY
TRBJ2-1	TRBV7-9	ASSPLASEQF
TRBJ2-1	TRBV5-5	ASSLVRSGGSYNEQF
TRBJ2-2	TRBV5-1	ASSPGTTQTGELF
TRBJ1-4	TRBV7-9	ASSPGRDIATNEKLF
TRBJ2-1	TRBV6-6	ASSYRGRESEQF
TRBJ2-1	TRBV28	ASSTLAGGPYNEQF
TRBJ2-5	TRBV30	AWSGPVQETQY
TRBJ2-1	TRBV4-3	ASSPWGGYNEQF
TRBJ1-5	TRBV28	ASSAAGGNQPQH
TRBJ1-5	TRBV5-1	ASSPEGGYSNQPQH
TRBJ2-7	TRBV5-5	ASTPGGAGPSYEQY
TRBJ2-7	TRBV7-8	ASSFTPGRNYEQY
TRBJ1-1	TRBV2	ARRTALNTEAF
TRBJ2-1	TRBV4-2	ASSQVGGNEQF
TRBJ2-5	TRBV7-2	ASSLAWQGGTQY
TRBJ2-7	TRBV2	ATGGPALLEQY
TRBJ2-7	TRBV5-6	ASSLATGIYEQY
TRBJ1-1	TRBV28	ASSSRRTSNTEAF
TRBJ2-5	TRBV7-3	ASSLGGALKTQY
TRBJ1-5	TRBV9	ASSVGGKNQPQH
TRBJ1-5	TRBV4-1	ASSHPTGGNQPQH
TRBJ2-2	TRBV2	ASRSSGRTTGELF
TRBJ1-2	TRBV28	ATSRGYGYT
TRBJ2-1	TRBV11-3	ASSLDRSVNEQF
TRBJ2-3	TRBV4-3	ASSQGPFPGQTPSSATDTQY
TRBJ2-5	TRBV4-2	ASSQNKGVAGPRETQY
TRBJ1-1	TRBV7-2	ASSHTLQAYTEAF
TRBJ2-3	TRBV6-5	ASSYSVATDTQY
TRBJ2-7	TRBV6-5	ASSSGRGGSEQY
TRBJ2-7	TRBV28	ASSLLGTSGRYEQY
TRBJ2-7	TRBV15	ATSRDLSTGAYEQY
TRBJ1-4	TRBV5-1	ASRTGRTTNEKLF